These T cell receptor beta chains were read from a single sample in a study of blood T cell repertoires in COVID-19. Libraries were prepared by immunoSEQ multiplex PCR; TCRdb keeps only in-frame clonotypes and omits some of them. The sample has 25,000 to 30,000 clones, roughly 87% seen once; the top ten hold under 55%. Sequencing was carried out using peripheral blood. These receptors were collected from a human donor with acute or convalescent COVID-19. The donor label of this sample is uncertain. CDR3s include the opening cysteine and the closing phenylalanine or tryptophan. D genes are given only for firm matches. Clone size, where shown, is once, few, many, or a class for clones that have expanded.

CDR3aa | CDR3nt | j_gene | abundance | d_gene | v_gene
CASSYNVGGQLYSNQPQHF | TGTGCCAGCAGTTACAACGTCGGGGGACAGCTTTATAGCAATCAGCCCCAGCATTTT | TRBJ1-5 | . | TRBD1 | TRBV6-2/TRBV6-3
CASSLSGRAVDTQYF | TGTGCCAGCAGCCTCAGCGGGAGGGCCGTGGATACGCAGTATTTT | TRBJ2-3 | . | TRBD2 | TRBV4-2
CASSFTGRGEAFF | TGTGCCAGCAGCTTTACAGGGAGAGGTGAAGCTTTCTTT | TRBJ1-1 | few | . | TRBV7-9
CASSTKTATNEKLFF | TGTGCCAGCAGCACAAAGACAGCAACTAATGAAAAACTGTTTTTT | TRBJ1-4 | . | . | TRBV5-4
CASSLFQGSPLHF | TGTGCCAGCAGCTTGTTCCAGGGTTCACCCCTCCACTTT | TRBJ1-6 | . | . | TRBV5-6
CASSERRQGIREQYF | TGCGCCAGCAGTGAACGGCGACAGGGGATCCGCGAGCAGTACTTC | TRBJ2-7 | . | TRBD1 | TRBV10-2
CASSRGIAGRYNEQFF | TGTGCCAGCAGCCGGGGGATAGCGGGACGATACAATGAGCAGTTCTTC | TRBJ2-1 | . | TRBD2 | TRBV28
CASSHRTSGETQYF | TGCGCCAGCAGCCATAGGACTAGTGGAGAGACCCAGTACTTC | TRBJ2-5 | . | TRBD2 | TRBV4-3
CASNHRGTNSGETQYF | TGTGCCAGCAACCACAGGGGAACTAACTCTGGGGAGACCCAGTACTTC | TRBJ2-5 | few | TRBD1 | TRBV28
CSVGGVSYEQYF | TGCAGCGTTGGCGGGGTAAGCTACGAGCAGTACTTC | TRBJ2-7 | . | . | TRBV29-1
CASRFQTSGITDTQYF | TGTGCCAGCAGATTCCAGACTAGCGGGATCACAGATACGCAGTATTTT | TRBJ2-3 | . | TRBD2 | TRBV2
CASSSAGVGGDTQYF | TGCGCCAGCAGCTCCGCGGGGGTTGGAGGAGATACGCAGTATTTT | TRBJ2-3 | . | TRBD2 | TRBV5-1
CASSLTTNEKLFF | TGCGCCAGCAGCCTTACAACTAATGAAAAACTGTTTTTT | TRBJ1-4 | . | . | TRBV5-1
CASSSRGTGGRPLHF | TGTGCCAGCAGCTCCCGAGGGACAGGGGGGCGACCCCTCCACTTT | TRBJ1-6 | . | TRBD1 | TRBV5-8
CASSVTWGAEAFF | TGTGCCAGCAGTGTAACTTGGGGAGCGGAGGCTTTCTTT | TRBJ1-1 | once | . | TRBV7-3
CASGTAQETQYF | TGTGCCAGCGGGACAGCCCAAGAGACCCAGTACTTC | TRBJ2-5 | . | TRBD1 | TRBV18
CASTQLAGGTGELFF | TGTGCCAGCACCCAGCTAGCGGGGGGGACCGGGGAGCTGTTTTTT | TRBJ2-2 | . | TRBD2 | TRBV2
CASSPLAGEYNEQFF | TGTGCCAGCAGCCCCCTTGCGGGAGAATACAATGAGCAGTTCTTC | TRBJ2-1 | . | TRBD2 | TRBV7-6
CASSFRFGLAGTQETQYF | TGTGCCAGCAGCTTCCGATTTGGACTAGCGGGGACCCAAGAGACCCAGTACTTC | TRBJ2-5 | few | TRBD2 | TRBV7-9
CSGNADFDTEAFF | TGCAGCGGTAACGCGGATTTCGACACTGAAGCTTTCTTT | TRBJ1-1 | . | . | TRBV29-1
CASSPRGTAWETQYF | TGTGCCAGTAGTCCCCGAGGGACAGCTTGGGAGACCCAGTACTTC | TRBJ2-5 | . | TRBD1 | TRBV19
CASSVEPTGQMNTEAFF | TGTGCCAGCAGCGTAGAGCCCACGGGACAGATGAACACTGAAGCTTTCTTT | TRBJ1-1 | . | TRBD1 | TRBV9
CAIVGGLNGYTF | TGTGCCATCGTCGGGGGTTTGAATGGCTACACCTTC | TRBJ1-2 | . | . | TRBV12-3/TRBV12-4
CASAHRRGLMNTEAFF | TGTGCCAGCGCCCATAGGAGGGGGCTAATGAACACTGAAGCTTTCTTT | TRBJ1-1 | . | TRBD1 | TRBV2
CASNPRGRGFNEQFF | TGTGCCAGTAACCCTCGGGGTAGAGGGTTCAATGAGCAGTTCTTC | TRBJ2-1 | . | . | TRBV19
CASSSQGLSRAEAFF | TGTGCCAGCAGCTCTCAGGGTTTATCCCGGGCTGAAGCTTTCTTT | TRBJ1-1 | . | . | TRBV7-2
CASSETGRPNYGYTF | TGTGCCAGCAGCGAGACAGGGCGTCCTAACTATGGCTACACCTTC | TRBJ1-2 | . | TRBD1 | TRBV6-2/TRBV6-3
CASSDTPASGNTIYF | TGCGCCAGCAGTGATACACCTGCCTCTGGAAACACCATATATTTT | TRBJ1-3 | . | . | TRBV10-1
CAWSFTQNQPQHF | TGTGCCTGGAGTTTCACGCAGAATCAGCCCCAGCATTTT | TRBJ1-5 | . | . | TRBV30
CARGGSRGGRVIETQYF | TGTGCCCGCGGCGGAAGCCGGGGGGGGCGGGTGATAGAGACCCAGTACTTC | TRBJ2-5 | once | TRBD2 | TRBV5-4
CASSPAQQGAPYYGYTF | TGTGCCAGCAGCCCCGCACAACAGGGGGCTCCCTACTATGGCTACACCTTC | TRBJ1-2 | . | TRBD1 | TRBV11-2
CASSRGQTTDTQYF | TGTGCCAGCTCACGGGGACAGACCACAGATACGCAGTATTTT | TRBJ2-3 | . | TRBD1 | TRBV18
CASTTTQQGYGYTF | TGTGCCAGCACGACTACTCAACAGGGGTATGGCTACACCTTC | TRBJ1-2 | . | TRBD1 | TRBV6-6
CASSPGTSGHTDTQYF | TGTGCCAGCTCACCTGGGACTAGCGGTCACACAGATACGCAGTATTTT | TRBJ2-3 | once | TRBD2 | TRBV18
CASSPRIQGAAGYTF | TGTGCCAGCTCACCACGGATCCAGGGGGCGGCTGGCTACACCTTC | TRBJ1-2 | . | TRBD1 | TRBV18
CARGTSGRMETQYF | TGTGCCAGAGGGACTAGCGGGAGGATGGAGACCCAGTACTTC | TRBJ2-5 | . | TRBD2 | TRBV30
CASSPETGNSPLHF | TGTGCCAGCTCACCAGAGACAGGGAATTCACCCCTCCACTTT | TRBJ1-6 | . | TRBD1 | TRBV18
CASSPGTENTGELFF | TGTGCTAGCAGCCCCGGGACAGAGAACACCGGGGAGCTGTTTTTT | TRBJ2-2 | . | TRBD1 | TRBV7-7
CASSKTEDEQYF | TGTGCCAGCAGCAAGACAGAGGACGAGCAGTACTTC | TRBJ2-7 | few | . | TRBV13
CASIQGGVNTEAFF | TGTGCCAGTATTCAGGGAGGGGTGAACACTGAAGCTTTCTTT | TRBJ1-1 | . | . | TRBV19
CASSLGHRYQETQYF | TGTGCTAGCAGCTTAGGACATAGGTACCAAGAGACCCAGTACTTC | TRBJ2-5 | . | . | TRBV7-7
CASSLAGTASRDTIYF | TGTGCCAGCAGCTTGGCCGGGACAGCTTCAAGAGACACCATATATTTT | TRBJ1-3 | . | TRBD1 | TRBV5-4
CASSLMGTLTDTQYF | TGTGCCAGCAGCTTAATGGGGACACTCACAGATACGCAGTATTTT | TRBJ2-3 | . | . | TRBV7-3
CASTLGVRYTF | TGTGCCAGCACCCTGGGAGTACGCTACACCTTC | TRBJ1-2 | . | . | TRBV12-3/TRBV12-4
CATSESGQGRSGELFF | TGTGCCACCAGTGAATCGGGACAAGGTAGAAGCGGGGAGCTGTTTTTT | TRBJ2-2 | . | . | TRBV24-1